This T cell receptor beta chain was identified in a study of T cells in Graves' hyperthyroidism and ophthalmopathy. Amplification of TCR beta CDR3 regions was performed using RNA transcripts as template. First-round RT-PCR with HTBI primers amplified the TCR CDR3 region. TCRdb reprocessed the multiplex PCR reads with MiXCR, giving one entry per CDR3 protein. The table lists hundreds of thousands of distinct CDR3 sequences, more than 20% of them singletons. Study findings and constraints: Blood also contained most expanded thyroid clonotypes above 0.001.

The CDR3 runs 15 residues. With V trimmed by 1 base and J by 3 bases, 5 bases remained unmatched. Germline V gene sequence: CDR1 SGHAT, CDR2 FQNNGV. In regard to this clonotype: Its antigen is still unknown.

The chain has TRBV11-2 and TRBJ2-7; TRBD1 agrees at 8 bases. Input material: blood. The clonotype was recovered from a man between 50 and 59 years old with Graves' hyperthyroidism. The CDR3 spells CASSLGTGLNYEQYF. CDR3 DNA sequence: TGTGCCAGCAGCTTAGGGACAGGGTTGAACTACGAGCAGTACTTC.